One and the same sample provided the 8 T cell receptor beta chains below, sequenced in a study of beta chain features in type 1 diabetes. The whole isolated RNA underwent reverse transcription, so sequencing captured expressed TCRB transcripts. TCRdb's table, derived via immunoSEQ multiplex PCR, lists solely in-frame clones and lacks some. The table shows around 250,000 clones, with roughly 14% occurring only once. The sample comprised naive CD4+ T cells from blood. These receptors were obtained from a woman aged 40 to 50 in good health.

The rearrangement uses TRBV29-1 and TRBJ1-2, with 7 positions matching TRBD1. V trimming: 3 bases; J trimming: 8 bases; junction bases outside the gene matches: 9. CDR3 length equals 13 residues. The germline CDR1 and CDR2 sequences are SQVTM and ANQGSEA. CDR3 loop: CSVEARGRGGYTF. The CDR3 DNA sequence: TGCAGCGTTGAGGCTAGGGGGCGCGGAGGCTACACCTTC.

The V gene is TRBV6-9, the J gene TRBJ1-1; weak D call: TRBD1 (6 bases). The CDR3 has 14 amino acids. Trimming removed 4 bases at V and 6 bases at J, with 15 bases between. Germline loops: CDR1 MNHGY, CDR2 SVAAGI. CDR3 coding DNA: TGTGCCAGCAGTTTTCGCGAAGGGGGTGCTGAAGCTTTCTTT. This sequence encodes CASSFREGGAEAFF.

The gene calls are TRBV18 and TRBJ2-5; 7 bases line up with TRBD2. This CDR3 is 16 amino acids long. The germline V gene has CDR1 KGHSH and CDR2 LQKENI. Trimming at V came to 0 bases and at J to 0 bases, leaving 4 bases not matched to a gene. The CDR3 nucleotides read TGTGCCAGCTCACCACCTCGGGGGACTAACCAAGAGACCCAGTACTTC. This sequence encodes CASSPPRGTNQETQYF. Full variable domain (remainder filled in from reference TRBV18 and TRBJ2-5): NAGVMQNPRHLVRRRGQEARLRCSPMKGHSHVYWYRQLPEEGLKFMVYLQKENIIDESGMPKERFSAEFPKEGPSILRIQQVVRGDSAAYFCASSPPRGTNQETQYFGPGTRLLVL.

This clone was seen a few times. The chain links TRBV9 to TRBJ1-6, with D uncertain. The length of the CDR3 is 14 residues. V lost 0 bases and J 6 bases, leaving 7 bases between the germline ends. Germline CDR1 SGDLS, CDR2 YYNGEE. The CDR3 bases are TGTGCCAGCAGCGTAGACGCCGGTAATTCACCCCTCCACTTT. Protein product: CASSVDAGNSPLHF.

This clone has only a few counts. CDR3 residues: CASSGGSNEKLFF. CDR3 bases: TGTGCCAGCAGCGGGGGTTCCAATGAAAAACTGTTTTTT. The J gene is TRBJ1-4, the V gene TRBV2; TRBD1 is a possible D gene (5 bases). The CDR3 loop spans 13 amino acids. V was shortened by 6 bases and J by 5 bases, with 10 bases between the two germline ends. Germline V gives CDR1 SNHLY, CDR2 FYNNEI.

The V and J genes are TRBV11-2 and TRBJ2-2, with D possibly TRBD2 on 6 matching bases. There are 14 residues in the CDR3. CDR1 is SGHAT, CDR2 FQNNGV, per germline. V lost 1 base and J lost 8, with 11 bases in between. CDR3 bases: TGTGCCAGCAGCTTAGTCGGAGGGACTGGGGAGCTGTTTTTT. This encodes CASSLVGGTGELFF.

This sequence joins TRBV5-1 and TRBJ2-5, with TRBD2 matching 7 bases. Germline V gene lookup returns CDR1 SGHRS and CDR2 YFSETQ. This CDR3 is 16 amino acids long. Germline trimming cut 0 bases from V and 5 bases from J; bases unmatched to any gene: 10. CDR3 protein: CASSLGLATLGETQYF. The CDR3 DNA is TGCGCCAGCAGCTTGGGACTAGCCACCTTGGGGGAGACCCAGTACTTC.

This clone came up a few times. Here the CDR3 reads CASSFSRVNTEAFF. Here the CDR3 DNA reads TGTGCCAGCAGCTTCTCCAGGGTTAACACTGAAGCTTTCTTT. This sequence joins TRBV9 and TRBJ1-1; possibly TRBD1 for D (5 bases). The CDR3 loop spans 14 amino acids. V lost 4 bases and J lost 2, with 12 bases in between. Germline-derived CDR1 and CDR2 are SGDLS and YYNGEE.